These T cell receptor beta chains were read from a single sample in a study of graft-versus-host responses after intestinal transplantation. Their specific antigens are unknown. Produced via immunoSEQ multiplex PCR; TCRdb's table is partial and in-frame only. The sample has approximately 81,000 clones, about nine tenths seen once. This specimen was unstimulated CD8+ T cells sorted from spleen or lymph node cells, taken before transplant. The source is a human donor who was the organ donor for an intestinal transplant. The CDR3 runs from the conserved cysteine through the conserved F or W. Each record gives: CDR3 length, V gene, clone size, J gene, CDR3 protein. A clone size is listed for some rows: how often the clone was seen (once, few, many), or a class if it is expanded.

CDR3 length: 14; V gene: TRBV6-6; clone size: NA; J gene: TRBJ2-7; CDR3 protein: CASSYPESYNEQYF
CDR3 length: 17; V gene: TRBV21-1; clone size: once; J gene: TRBJ2-4; CDR3 protein: CASRPPLATQRKNIQYF
CDR3 length: 14; V gene: TRBV25-1; clone size: NA; J gene: TRBJ1-4; CDR3 protein: CASSARDTNEKLFF
CDR3 length: 12; V gene: TRBV13; clone size: NA; J gene: TRBJ1-1; CDR3 protein: CASSLDGLSAFF
CDR3 length: 15; V gene: TRBV6-4; clone size: NA; J gene: TRBJ2-3; CDR3 protein: CASSRLAGGSDTQYF
CDR3 length: 11; V gene: TRBV11-2; clone size: NA; J gene: TRBJ1-1; CDR3 protein: CASSAGRAAFF
CDR3 length: 14; V gene: TRBV6-6; clone size: NA; J gene: TRBJ2-3; CDR3 protein: CASSYFPGTDTQYF
CDR3 length: 17; V gene: TRBV2; clone size: NA; J gene: TRBJ2-7; CDR3 protein: CASISVYSGPSSYEQYF
CDR3 length: 14; V gene: TRBV5-6; clone size: NA; J gene: TRBJ1-2; CDR3 protein: CASSPWAGGYGYTF
CDR3 length: 18; V gene: TRBV7-2; clone size: NA; J gene: TRBJ2-3; CDR3 protein: CASSLSVGGATSTDTQYF
CDR3 length: 14; V gene: TRBV23-1; clone size: NA; J gene: TRBJ1-1; CDR3 protein: CASSQARKNTEAFF
CDR3 length: 15; V gene: TRBV30; clone size: NA; J gene: TRBJ1-5; CDR3 protein: CAWSVGTGSFQPQHF
CDR3 length: 16; V gene: TRBV4-2; clone size: NA; J gene: TRBJ2-7; CDR3 protein: CASSQDQAGGADEQYF
CDR3 length: 13; V gene: TRBV10-1; clone size: NA; J gene: TRBJ2-7; CDR3 protein: CASSESFGGEQYF
CDR3 length: 15; V gene: TRBV27; clone size: once; J gene: TRBJ2-1; CDR3 protein: CASRILAGGRNEQFF
CDR3 length: 14; V gene: TRBV6-1; clone size: NA; J gene: TRBJ2-1; CDR3 protein: CASSGGQGGNEQFF
CDR3 length: 16; V gene: TRBV28; clone size: NA; J gene: TRBJ1-5; CDR3 protein: CASSPYLLGFNQPQHF
CDR3 length: 12; V gene: TRBV30; clone size: NA; J gene: TRBJ2-1; CDR3 protein: CAWSDPWDEQFF
CDR3 length: 15; V gene: TRBV4-2; clone size: NA; J gene: TRBJ2-1; CDR3 protein: CASSHPKPRGREQFF
CDR3 length: 13; V gene: TRBV10-2; clone size: few; J gene: TRBJ1-3; CDR3 protein: CASSESSGAPIYF
CDR3 length: 13; V gene: TRBV6-1; clone size: NA; J gene: TRBJ2-7; CDR3 protein: CASSEDTAYEQYF
CDR3 length: 14; V gene: TRBV19; clone size: NA; J gene: TRBJ2-7; CDR3 protein: CASSTGQGAYEQYF
CDR3 length: 15; V gene: TRBV11-2; clone size: NA; J gene: TRBJ1-6; CDR3 protein: CASSFVSSYNSPLHF
CDR3 length: 12; V gene: TRBV7-9; clone size: NA; J gene: TRBJ2-2; CDR3 protein: CASSLSGGELFF
CDR3 length: 14; V gene: TRBV27; clone size: NA; J gene: TRBJ1-5; CDR3 protein: CASSSGAFRQPQHF
CDR3 length: 16; V gene: TRBV11-1; clone size: medium-sized; J gene: TRBJ2-7; CDR3 protein: CASSLLDRGASGEQYF
CDR3 length: 15; V gene: TRBV5-1; clone size: NA; J gene: TRBJ2-7; CDR3 protein: CASSTGQGPWYEQYF
CDR3 length: 11; V gene: TRBV6-4; clone size: NA; J gene: TRBJ2-3; CDR3 protein: CASRGTDTQYF
CDR3 length: 13; V gene: TRBV7-9; clone size: NA; J gene: TRBJ1-4; CDR3 protein: CASTPVGREKLFF
CDR3 length: 12; V gene: TRBV19; clone size: once; J gene: TRBJ2-1; CDR3 protein: CASSIGIEEQFF
CDR3 length: 18; V gene: TRBV15; clone size: NA; J gene: TRBJ2-3; CDR3 protein: CATSSQLGQTGSTDTQYF
CDR3 length: 17; V gene: TRBV4-1; clone size: NA; J gene: TRBJ2-3; CDR3 protein: CASSQEGHDPSTDTQYF
CDR3 length: 15; V gene: TRBV4-1; clone size: NA; J gene: TRBJ1-1; CDR3 protein: CASSHVDRGNTEAFF
CDR3 length: 14; V gene: TRBV6-1; clone size: NA; J gene: TRBJ1-3; CDR3 protein: CASSLLSPGNTIYF
CDR3 length: 14; V gene: TRBV9; clone size: NA; J gene: TRBJ2-1; CDR3 protein: CASSVEARENEQFF
CDR3 length: 15; V gene: TRBV9; clone size: once; J gene: TRBJ1-2; CDR3 protein: CASSSGTANNYGYTF
CDR3 length: 13; V gene: TRBV4-2; clone size: NA; J gene: TRBJ2-5; CDR3 protein: CASSHPGRETQYF